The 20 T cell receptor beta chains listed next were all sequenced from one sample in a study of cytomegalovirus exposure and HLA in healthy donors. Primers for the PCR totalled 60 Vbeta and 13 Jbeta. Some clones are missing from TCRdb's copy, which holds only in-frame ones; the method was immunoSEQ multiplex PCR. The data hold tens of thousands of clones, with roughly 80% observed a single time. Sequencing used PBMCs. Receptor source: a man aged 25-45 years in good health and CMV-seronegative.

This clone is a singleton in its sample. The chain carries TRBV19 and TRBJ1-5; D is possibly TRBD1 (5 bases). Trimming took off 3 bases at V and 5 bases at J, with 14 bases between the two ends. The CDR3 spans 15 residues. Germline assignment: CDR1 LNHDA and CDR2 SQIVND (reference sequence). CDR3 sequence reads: CASSMAGTWDQPQHF. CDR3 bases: TGTGCCAGTAGTATGGCGGGGACTTGGGATCAGCCCCAGCATTTT.

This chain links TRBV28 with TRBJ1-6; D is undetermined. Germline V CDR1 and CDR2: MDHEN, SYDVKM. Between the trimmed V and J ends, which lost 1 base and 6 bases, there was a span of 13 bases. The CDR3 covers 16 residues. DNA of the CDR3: TGTGCCAGCAGTTTATCTCGGGGTGGTCGTAATTCACCCCTCCACTTT. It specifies CASSLSRGGRNSPLHF. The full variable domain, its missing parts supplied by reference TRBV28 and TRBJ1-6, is DVKVTQSSRYLVKRTGEKVFLECVQDMDHENMFWYRQDPGLGLRLIYFSYDVKMKEKGDIPEGYSVSREKKERFSLILESASTNQTSMYLCASSLSRGGRNSPLHFGNGTRLTVT.

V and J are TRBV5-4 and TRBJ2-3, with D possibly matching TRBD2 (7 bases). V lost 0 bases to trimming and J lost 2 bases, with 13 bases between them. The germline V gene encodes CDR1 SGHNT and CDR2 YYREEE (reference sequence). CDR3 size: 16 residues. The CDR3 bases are TGTGCCAGCAGCTTGGGTCTGGCGGGGGCCACAGATACGCAGTATTTT. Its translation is CASSLGLAGATDTQYF.

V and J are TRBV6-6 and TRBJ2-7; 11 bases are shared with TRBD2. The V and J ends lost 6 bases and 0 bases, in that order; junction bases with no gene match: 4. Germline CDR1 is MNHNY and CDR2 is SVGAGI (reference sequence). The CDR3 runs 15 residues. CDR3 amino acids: CASRVAGGSSYEQYF. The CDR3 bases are TGTGCCAGCAGGGTAGCGGGGGGGAGCTCCTACGAGCAGTACTTC.

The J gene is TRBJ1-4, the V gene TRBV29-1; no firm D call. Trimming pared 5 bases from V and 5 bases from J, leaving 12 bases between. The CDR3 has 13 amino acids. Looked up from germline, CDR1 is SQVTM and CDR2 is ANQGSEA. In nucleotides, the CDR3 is TGCAGCGTTTGGCGGGAGCCGAATGAAAAACTGTTTTTT. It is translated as CSVWREPNEKLFF. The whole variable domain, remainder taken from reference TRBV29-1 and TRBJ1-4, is SAVISQKPSRDICQRGTSLTIQCQVDSQVTMMFWYRQQPGQSLTLIATANQGSEATYESGFVIDKFPISRPNLTFSTLTVSNMSPEDSSIYLCSVWREPNEKLFFGSGTQLSVL.

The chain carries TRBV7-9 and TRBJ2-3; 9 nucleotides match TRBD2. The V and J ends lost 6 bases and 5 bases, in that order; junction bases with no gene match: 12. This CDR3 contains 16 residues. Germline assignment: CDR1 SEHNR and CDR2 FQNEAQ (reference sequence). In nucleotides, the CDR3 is TGTGCCAGCAGTTCCGCCGCGGGGGGGCCTAAAGATACGCAGTATTTT. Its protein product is CASSSAAGGPKDTQYF.

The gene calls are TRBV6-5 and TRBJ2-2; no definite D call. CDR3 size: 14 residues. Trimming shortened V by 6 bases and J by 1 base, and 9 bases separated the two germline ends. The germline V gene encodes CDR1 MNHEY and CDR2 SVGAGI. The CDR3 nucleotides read TGTGCCAGCAGCTTATACGGGAACACCGGGGAGCTGTTTTTT. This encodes CASSLYGNTGELFF.

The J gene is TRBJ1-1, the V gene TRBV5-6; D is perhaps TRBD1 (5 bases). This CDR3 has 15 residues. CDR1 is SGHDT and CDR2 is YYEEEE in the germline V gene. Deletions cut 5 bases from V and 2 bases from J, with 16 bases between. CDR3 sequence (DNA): TGTGCCAGCAGTACGAACCCAGGGTTAAACACTGAAGCTTTCTTT. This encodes CASSTNPGLNTEAFF.

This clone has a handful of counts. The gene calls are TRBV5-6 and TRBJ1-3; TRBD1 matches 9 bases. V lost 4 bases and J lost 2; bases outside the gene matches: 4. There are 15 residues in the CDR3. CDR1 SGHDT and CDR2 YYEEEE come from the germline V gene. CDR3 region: CASSAQGAAGNTIYF. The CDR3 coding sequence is TGTGCCAGCAGCGCACAGGGGGCAGCTGGAAACACCATATATTTT. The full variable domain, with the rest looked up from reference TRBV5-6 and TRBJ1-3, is DAGVTQSPTHLIKTRGQQVTLRCSPKSGHDTVSWYQQALGQGPQFIFQYYEEEERQRGNFPDRFSGHQFPNYSSELNVNALLLGDSALYLCASSAQGAAGNTIYFGEGSWLTVV.

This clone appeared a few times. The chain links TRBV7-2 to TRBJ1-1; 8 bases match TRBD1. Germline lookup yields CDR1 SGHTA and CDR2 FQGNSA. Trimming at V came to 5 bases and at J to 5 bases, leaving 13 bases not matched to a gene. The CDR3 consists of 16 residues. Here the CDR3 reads CASSKAPDRGLTEAFF. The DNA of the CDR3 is TGTGCCAGCAGCAAGGCTCCTGACAGGGGATTAACTGAAGCTTTCTTT.

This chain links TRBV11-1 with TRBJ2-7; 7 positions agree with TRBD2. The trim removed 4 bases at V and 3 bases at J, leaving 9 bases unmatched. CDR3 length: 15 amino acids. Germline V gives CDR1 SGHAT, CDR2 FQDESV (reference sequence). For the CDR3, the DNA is TGTGCCAGCAGCTCCCTTAGCGGGCCGATCTACGAGCAGTACTTC. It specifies CASSSLSGPIYEQYF.

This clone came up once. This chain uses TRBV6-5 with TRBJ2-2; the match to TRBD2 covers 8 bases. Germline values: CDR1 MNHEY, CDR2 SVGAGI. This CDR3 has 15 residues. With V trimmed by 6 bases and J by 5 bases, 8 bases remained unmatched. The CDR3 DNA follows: TGTGCCAGCAGCATGAGCGGGGGACGGACCGGGGAGCTGTTTTTT. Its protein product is CASSMSGGRTGELFF.

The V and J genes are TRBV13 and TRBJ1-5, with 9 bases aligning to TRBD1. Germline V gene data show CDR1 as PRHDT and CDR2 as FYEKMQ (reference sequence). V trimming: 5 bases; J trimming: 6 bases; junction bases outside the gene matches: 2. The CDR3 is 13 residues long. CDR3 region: CASSPTGGQPQHF. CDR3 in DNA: TGTGCCAGCAGCCCGACAGGGGGTCAGCCCCAGCATTTT.

The CDR3 loop reads CASSLDQGYEKLFF. For the CDR3, the DNA is TGTGCCAGCAGCCTTGACCAGGGTTACGAAAAACTGTTTTTT. V usage is TRBV5-6 and J usage is TRBJ1-4, with a possible D match to TRBD1 (5 bases). Trimming left V 4 bases short and J 8 bases short, with 15 bases between. CDR3 size: 14 residues. Germline V lookup: CDR1 SGHDT, CDR2 YYEEEE. The whole variable domain, filled in from reference TRBV5-6 and TRBJ1-4, reads DAGVTQSPTHLIKTRGQQVTLRCSPKSGHDTVSWYQQALGQGPQFIFQYYEEEERQRGNFPDRFSGHQFPNYSSELNVNALLLGDSALYLCASSLDQGYEKLFFGSGTQLSVL.

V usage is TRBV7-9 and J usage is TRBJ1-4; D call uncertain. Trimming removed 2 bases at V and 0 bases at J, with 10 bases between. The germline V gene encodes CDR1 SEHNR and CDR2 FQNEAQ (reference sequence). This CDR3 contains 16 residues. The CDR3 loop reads CASSLIGGSTNEKLFF. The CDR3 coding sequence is TGTGCCAGCAGCTTAATAGGAGGGTCAACTAATGAAAAACTGTTTTTT.

CDR3 sequence (DNA): TGTGCCAGCAGCCCAGGGTCGGTGGAGACCCAGTACTTC. Translated, it gives CASSPGSVETQYF. V gene TRBV7-9 combines with J gene TRBJ2-5, with a possible D match to TRBD1 (5 bases). V lost 5 bases, J lost 5 bases, and 12 bases lay in between. This CDR3 spans 13 amino acids. From germline, CDR1 is SEHNR and CDR2 FQNEAQ (reference sequence).

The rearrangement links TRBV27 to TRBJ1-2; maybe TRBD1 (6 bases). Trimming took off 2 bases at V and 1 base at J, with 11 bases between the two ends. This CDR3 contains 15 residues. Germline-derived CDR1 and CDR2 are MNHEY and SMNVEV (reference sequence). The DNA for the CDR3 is TGTGCCAGCAGTTTAATGACAGGAAATAACTATGGCTACACCTTC. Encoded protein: CASSLMTGNNYGYTF.

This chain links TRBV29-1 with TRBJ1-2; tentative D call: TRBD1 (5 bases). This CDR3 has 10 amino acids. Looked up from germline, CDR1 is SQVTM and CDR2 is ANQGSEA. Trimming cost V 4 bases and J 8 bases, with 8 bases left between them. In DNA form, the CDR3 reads TGCAGCGTTGGGGGGGGAGGCTACACCTTC. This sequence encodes CSVGGGGYTF.

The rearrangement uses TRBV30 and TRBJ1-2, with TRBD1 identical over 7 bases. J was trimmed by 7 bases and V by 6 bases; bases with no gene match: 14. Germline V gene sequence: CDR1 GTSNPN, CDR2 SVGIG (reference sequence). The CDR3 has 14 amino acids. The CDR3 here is CACRDRERGIGYTF. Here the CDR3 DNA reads TGTGCCTGCCGCGACAGGGAAAGGGGTATTGGCTACACCTTC.

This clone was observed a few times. DNA for the CDR3: TGTGCCAGCAGTGTGAGGGAAGGAGATGGCTACACCTTC. Encoded protein: CASSVREGDGYTF. The rearrangement joins TRBV2 to TRBJ1-2; D is unclear. The CDR3 covers 13 residues. Germline assignment: CDR1 SNHLY and CDR2 FYNNEI. V was cut by 4 bases and J by 6 bases, with 12 bases left in between.